The 6 T cell receptor beta chains presented below share a single source sample, sequenced in a study of T cells in Graves' hyperthyroidism and ophthalmopathy. There were TCR beta CDR3 regions amplified from RNA transcripts. The study used the HTBI primer set for a first-round RT-PCR of the TCR CDR3. TCRdb re-derived calls from the multiplex PCR reads in MiXCR, one entry per CDR3 protein. The data show around 450,000 distinct CDR3 sequences, approximately 13% seen once. Material for sequencing was blood. The receptors come from a young woman with Graves' hyperthyroidism.

A word on this clonotype: This may arise from a read error, as a much more abundant clone is one base away. The chain couples TRBV5-5 to TRBJ2-2, with 10 nucleotides matching TRBD2. CDR1 is SGHKS and CDR2 is YYEKEE in the germline V gene (reference sequence). The CDR3 is 15 residues long. Trimming cost V 2 bases and J 4 bases; bases outside gene matches: 2. The CDR3 bases are TGTGCCAGCAGCTTAGCGGGAGGGGCCACCGGGGAGCTGTTTTTT. This encodes CASSLAGGATGELFF.

DNA for the CDR3: TGTGCCAGCAGTTTAACGTTCACGAACACCGGGGAGCTGTTTTTT. Translating it yields CASSLTFTNTGELFF. This chain uses TRBV27 with TRBJ2-2; D remains unclear. V lost 2 bases and J lost 0, with 7 bases in between. CDR1 and CDR2 from the germline V gene are MNHEY and SMNVEV (reference sequence). There are 15 residues in the CDR3.

This clonotype was counted between two and nine times. CDR3 DNA: TGTGCCAGCAGCATAAGTCCTACTGTAAGAGAGACCCAGTACTTC. Protein sequence: CASSISPTVRETQYF. The V call is TRBV9, the J call TRBJ2-5; unclear D gene. The length of the CDR3 is 15 residues. Germline CDR1 reads SGDLS; CDR2 reads YYNGEE. Trimming pared 4 bases from V and 4 bases from J, leaving 17 bases between.

This clonotype showed up just a few times. The CDR3 sequence: CASSLVGFSRSYTF. The CDR3 DNA reads as TGTGCCAGCAGCTTGGTAGGATTTTCGCGTAGCTACACCTTC. The chain joins TRBV13 to TRBJ1-2; D not certain. The V end lost 3 bases, the J end lost 9 bases, and 17 bases lay between the germline ends. Germline CDR1 and CDR2: PRHDT and FYEKMQ (reference sequence). CDR3 size: 14 residues.

There are many counts of this clonotype. The gene calls are TRBV7-3 and TRBJ1-6, with 7 nucleotides matching TRBD1. J was trimmed by 3 bases and V by 4 bases; bases with no gene match: 9. CDR1 and CDR2 from the germline V gene are SGHTA and FQGTGA. The CDR3 contains 17 residues. In nucleotides, the CDR3 is TGTGCCAGCAGCTACGGAATCTGGGACAGCTATAATTCACCCCTCCACTTT. It yields the protein CASSYGIWDSYNSPLHF.

This clonotype turned up a few times. The V and J genes are TRBV20-1 and TRBJ1-1; D remains ambiguous. This CDR3 contains 14 residues. The V gene's germline CDR1 is DFQATT and CDR2 SNEGSKA (reference sequence). The V end lost 0 bases, the J end lost 1 base, and 9 bases lay between the germline ends. CDR3 in amino acids: CSARDMTENTEAFF. As DNA, the CDR3 is TGCAGTGCTAGAGATATGACCGAGAACACTGAAGCTTTCTTT.